This T cell receptor beta chain was identified during a study of vaccination and CD4 T cells after COVID-19. Germline CDR1 is SGHVS and CDR2 is FQNEAQ. This CDR3 comprises 14 residues. Losses at the gene ends were 1 base for V and 10 bases for J; bases not matched to a gene: 6. This clonotype was detected a few times. Its specificity is not known. Sequencing of the DNA from cultured CD4+ T cells was carried out with the Oncomine TCR Beta short-read assay. TCRdb independently ran MiXCR on the PCR reads; one entry per CDR3 protein. The data hold 3,000 or so distinct CDR3 sequences, with approximately 23% observed a single time. This sample's treatment: approximately nine-day PBMC culture with coronavirus spike peptide pools or control peptides (ViraFEST assay). Convalescent patients tested SARS-CoV-2 PCR positive from March to December 2020, before Alpha, Beta and Delta emerged.

The rearrangement joins TRBV7-8 to TRBJ1-2, with 10 bases identical to TRBD1. What was sequenced was CD4+ T cells from blood, cultured in vitro. This receptor was taken from a human donor who had recovered from COVID-19. DNA for the CDR3: TGTGCCAGCAGCTTAGGAAGGACAGGGGGAACCTACACCTTC. Translated, it gives CASSLGRTGGTYTF.